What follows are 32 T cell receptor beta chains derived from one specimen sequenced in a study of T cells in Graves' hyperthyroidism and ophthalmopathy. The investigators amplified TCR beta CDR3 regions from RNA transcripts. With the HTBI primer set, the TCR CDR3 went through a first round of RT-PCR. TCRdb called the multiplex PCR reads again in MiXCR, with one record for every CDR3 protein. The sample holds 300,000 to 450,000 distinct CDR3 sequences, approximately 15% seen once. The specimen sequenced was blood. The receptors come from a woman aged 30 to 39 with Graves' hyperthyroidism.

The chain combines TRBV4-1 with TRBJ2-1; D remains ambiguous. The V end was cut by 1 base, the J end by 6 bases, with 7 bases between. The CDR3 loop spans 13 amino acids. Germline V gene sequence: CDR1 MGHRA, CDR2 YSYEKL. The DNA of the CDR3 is TGCGCCAGCAGCCAAGCTTTGGTCAATGAGCAGTTCTTC. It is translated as CASSQALVNEQFF.

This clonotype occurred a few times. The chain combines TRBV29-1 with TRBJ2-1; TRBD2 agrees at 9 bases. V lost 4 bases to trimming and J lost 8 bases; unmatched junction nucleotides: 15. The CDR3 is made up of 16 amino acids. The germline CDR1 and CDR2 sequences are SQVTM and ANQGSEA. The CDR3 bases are TGCAGCGTTGTCCCTCGGGCTCTAGCGGGACGTGATGAGCAGTTCTTC. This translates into CSVVPRALAGRDEQFF.

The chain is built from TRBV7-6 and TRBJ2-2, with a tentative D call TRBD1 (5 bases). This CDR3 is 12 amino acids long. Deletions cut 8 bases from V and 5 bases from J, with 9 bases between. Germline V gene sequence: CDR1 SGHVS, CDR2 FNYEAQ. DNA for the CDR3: TGTGCCAGCTCAGGGTGGACCGGGGAGCTGTTTTTT. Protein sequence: CASSGWTGELFF.

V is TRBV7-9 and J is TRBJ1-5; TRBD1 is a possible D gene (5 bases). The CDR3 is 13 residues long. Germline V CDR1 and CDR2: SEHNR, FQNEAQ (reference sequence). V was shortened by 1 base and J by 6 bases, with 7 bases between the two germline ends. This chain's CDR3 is CASSLEGPQPQHF. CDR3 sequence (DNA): TGTGCCAGCAGCTTAGAGGGACCTCAGCCCCAGCATTTT.

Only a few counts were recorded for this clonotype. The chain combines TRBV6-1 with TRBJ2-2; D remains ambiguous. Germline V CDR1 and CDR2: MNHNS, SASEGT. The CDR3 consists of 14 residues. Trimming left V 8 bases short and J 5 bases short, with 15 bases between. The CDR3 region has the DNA TGTGCCAGCTATCCCTCTCTGAGGACCGGGGAGCTGTTTTTT. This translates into CASYPSLRTGELFF.

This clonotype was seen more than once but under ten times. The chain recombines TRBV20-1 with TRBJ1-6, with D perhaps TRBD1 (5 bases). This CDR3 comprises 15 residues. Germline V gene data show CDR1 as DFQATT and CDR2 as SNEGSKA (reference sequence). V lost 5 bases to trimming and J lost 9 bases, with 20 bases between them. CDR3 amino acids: CSAGLGGGAGSPLHF. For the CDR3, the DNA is TGCAGTGCTGGTCTTGGGGGGGGAGCTGGTTCACCCCTCCACTTT.

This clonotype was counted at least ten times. The CDR3 DNA reads as TGTGCCAGCAGCTCAGGACAGGGGGCGCTGATGGAGACCCAGTACTTC. Translation gives CASSSGQGALMETQYF. The chain combines TRBV7-9 with TRBJ2-5; 11 nucleotides line up with TRBD1. This CDR3 is built from 16 residues. J gave up 5 bases and V 4 bases, and 9 bases lay outside the gene matches. Per germline, CDR1 SEHNR and CDR2 FQNEAQ (reference sequence).

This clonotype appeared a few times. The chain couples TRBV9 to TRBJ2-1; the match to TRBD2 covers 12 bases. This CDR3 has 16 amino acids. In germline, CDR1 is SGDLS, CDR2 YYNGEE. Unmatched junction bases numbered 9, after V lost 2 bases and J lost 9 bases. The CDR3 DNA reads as TGTGCCAGCAGCGTGGACCTAGCGGGAGGGCCAGGTGAGCAGTTCTTC. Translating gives CASSVDLAGGPGEQFF.

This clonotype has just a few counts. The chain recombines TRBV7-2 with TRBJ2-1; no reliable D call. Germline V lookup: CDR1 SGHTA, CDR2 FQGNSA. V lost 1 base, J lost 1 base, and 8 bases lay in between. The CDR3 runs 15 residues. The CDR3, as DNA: TGTGCCAGCAGCTTAGATCGGCTATCCTACAATGAGCAGTTCTTC. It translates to CASSLDRLSYNEQFF.

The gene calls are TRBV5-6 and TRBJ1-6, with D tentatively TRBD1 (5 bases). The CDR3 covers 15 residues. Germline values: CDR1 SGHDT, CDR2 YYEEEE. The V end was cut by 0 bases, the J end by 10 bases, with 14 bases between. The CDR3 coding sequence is TGTGCCAGCAGCTTGGGGGGGTTCGCGAACTCACCCCTCCACTTT. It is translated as CASSLGGFANSPLHF.

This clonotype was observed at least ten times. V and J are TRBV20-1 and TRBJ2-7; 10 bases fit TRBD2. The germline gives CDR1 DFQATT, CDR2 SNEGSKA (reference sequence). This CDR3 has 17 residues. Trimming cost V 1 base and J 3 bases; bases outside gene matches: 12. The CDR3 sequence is CSARGTSGRDVYYEQYF. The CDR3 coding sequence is TGCAGTGCTAGAGGGACTAGCGGAAGAGACGTGTACTACGAGCAGTACTTC.

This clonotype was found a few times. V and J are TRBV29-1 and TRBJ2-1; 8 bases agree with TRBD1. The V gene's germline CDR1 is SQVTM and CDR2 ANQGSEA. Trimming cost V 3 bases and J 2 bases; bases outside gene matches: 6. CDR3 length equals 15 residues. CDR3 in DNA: TGCAGCGTTGAGGGGACAGGCAAAACCTACAATGAGCAGTTCTTC. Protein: CSVEGTGKTYNEQFF.

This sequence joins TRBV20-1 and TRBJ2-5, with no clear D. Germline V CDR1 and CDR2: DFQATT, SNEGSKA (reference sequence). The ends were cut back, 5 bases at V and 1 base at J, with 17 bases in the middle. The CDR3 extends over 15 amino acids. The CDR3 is CSAQWSGPRQETQYF. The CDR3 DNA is TGCAGTGCTCAATGGTCAGGCCCCCGCCAAGAGACCCAGTACTTC.

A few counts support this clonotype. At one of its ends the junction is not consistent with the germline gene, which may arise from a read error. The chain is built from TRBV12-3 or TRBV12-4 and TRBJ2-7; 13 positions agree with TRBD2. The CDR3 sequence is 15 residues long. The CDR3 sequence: CANSQSLAGGDEQYF. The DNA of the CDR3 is TGTGCCAACAGTCAGTCACTAGCGGGAGGGGACGAGCAGTACTTC.

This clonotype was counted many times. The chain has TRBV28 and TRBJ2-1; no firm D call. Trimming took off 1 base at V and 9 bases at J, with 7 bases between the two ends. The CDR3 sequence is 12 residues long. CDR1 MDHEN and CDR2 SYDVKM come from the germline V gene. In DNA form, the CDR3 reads TGTGCCAGCAGTTTATCCCGCGGTGAGCAGTTCTTC. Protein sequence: CASSLSRGEQFF.

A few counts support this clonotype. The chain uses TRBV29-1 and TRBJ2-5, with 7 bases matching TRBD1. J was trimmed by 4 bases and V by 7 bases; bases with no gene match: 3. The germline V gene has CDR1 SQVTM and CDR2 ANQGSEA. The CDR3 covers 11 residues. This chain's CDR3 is CSATGRETQYF. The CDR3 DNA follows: TGCAGCGCGACAGGGAGAGAGACCCAGTACTTC.

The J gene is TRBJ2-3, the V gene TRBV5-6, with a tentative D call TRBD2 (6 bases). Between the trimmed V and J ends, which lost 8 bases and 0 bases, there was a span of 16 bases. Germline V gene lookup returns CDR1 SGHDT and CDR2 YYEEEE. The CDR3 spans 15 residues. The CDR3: CASGRDGRSTDTQYF. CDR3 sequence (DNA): TGTGCCAGTGGTCGGGACGGGAGAAGCACAGATACGCAGTATTTT.

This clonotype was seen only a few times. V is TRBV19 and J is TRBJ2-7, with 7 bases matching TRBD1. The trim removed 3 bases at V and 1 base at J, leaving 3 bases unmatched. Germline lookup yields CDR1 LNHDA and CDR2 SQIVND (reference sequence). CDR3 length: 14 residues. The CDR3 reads CASSIGTESYEQYF. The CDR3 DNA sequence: TGTGCCAGTAGTATCGGGACAGAATCCTACGAGCAGTACTTC.

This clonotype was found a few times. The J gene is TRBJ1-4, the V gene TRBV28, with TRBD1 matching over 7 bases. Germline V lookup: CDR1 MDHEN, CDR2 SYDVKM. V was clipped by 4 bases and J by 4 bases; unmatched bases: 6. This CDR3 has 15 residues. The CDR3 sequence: CASSSATGLNEKLFF. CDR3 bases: TGTGCCAGCAGTTCAGCGACAGGGCTTAATGAAAAACTGTTTTTT.

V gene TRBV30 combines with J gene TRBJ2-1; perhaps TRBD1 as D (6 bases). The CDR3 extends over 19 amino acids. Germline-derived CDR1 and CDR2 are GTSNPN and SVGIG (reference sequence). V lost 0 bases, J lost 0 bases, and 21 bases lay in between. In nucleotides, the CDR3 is TGTGCCTGGAGTGTACGCGGTCGGGGACACTCGAGCTCCTACAATGAGCAGTTCTTC. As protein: CAWSVRGRGHSSSYNEQFF.

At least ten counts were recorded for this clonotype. The CDR3 protein is CASRTSKRGGQGAVDEQFF. For the CDR3, the DNA is TGTGCCAGCAGGACCTCGAAACGGGGGGGACAGGGGGCTGTTGATGAGCAGTTCTTC. This chain links TRBV27 with TRBJ2-1; 12 bases match TRBD1. V trimming: 6 bases; J trimming: 8 bases; junction bases outside the gene matches: 20. Germline assignment: CDR1 MNHEY and CDR2 SMNVEV (reference sequence). The CDR3 contains 19 residues.

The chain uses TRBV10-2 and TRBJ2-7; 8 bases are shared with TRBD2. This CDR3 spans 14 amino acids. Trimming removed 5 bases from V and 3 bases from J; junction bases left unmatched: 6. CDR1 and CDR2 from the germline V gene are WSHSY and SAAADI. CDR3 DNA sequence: TGCGCCAGCAGTATATCGGGGGGGGTCTACGAGCAGTACTTC. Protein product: CASSISGGVYEQYF.

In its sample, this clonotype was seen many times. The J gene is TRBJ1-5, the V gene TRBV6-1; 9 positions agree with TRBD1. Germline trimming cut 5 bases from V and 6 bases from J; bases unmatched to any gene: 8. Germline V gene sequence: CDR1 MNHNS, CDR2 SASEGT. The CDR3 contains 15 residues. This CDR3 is CASSSNRGLSQPQHF. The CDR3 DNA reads TGTGCCAGCAGTTCCAACAGGGGGCTTAGTCAGCCCCAGCATTTT.

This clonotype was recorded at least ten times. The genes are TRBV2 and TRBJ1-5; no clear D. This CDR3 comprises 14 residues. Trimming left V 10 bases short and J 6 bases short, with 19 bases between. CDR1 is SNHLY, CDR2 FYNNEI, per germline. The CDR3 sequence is CATAADLSGQPQHF. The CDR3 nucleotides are TGTGCCACCGCCGCAGACTTAAGCGGTCAGCCCCAGCATTTT.

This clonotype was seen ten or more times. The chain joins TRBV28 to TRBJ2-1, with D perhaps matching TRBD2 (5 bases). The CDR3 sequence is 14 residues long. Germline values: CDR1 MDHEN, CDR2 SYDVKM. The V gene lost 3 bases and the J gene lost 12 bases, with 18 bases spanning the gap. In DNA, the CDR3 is TGTGCCAGCAGTTTTACTACTAGTGGCGGAGGGCAGTTCTTC. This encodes CASSFTTSGGGQFF.

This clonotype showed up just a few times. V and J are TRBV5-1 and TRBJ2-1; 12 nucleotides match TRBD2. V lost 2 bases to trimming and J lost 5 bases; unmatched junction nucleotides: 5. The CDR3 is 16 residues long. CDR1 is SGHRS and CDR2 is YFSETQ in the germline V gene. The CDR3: CASSFLGLAGNNEQFF. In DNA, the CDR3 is TGCGCCAGCAGCTTCCTAGGACTAGCGGGGAACAATGAGCAGTTCTTC. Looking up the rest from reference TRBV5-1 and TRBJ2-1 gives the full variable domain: KAGVTQTPRYLIKTRGQQVTLSCSPISGHRSVSWYQQTPGQGLQFLFEYFSETQRNKGNFPGRFSGRQFSNSRSEMNVSTLELGDSALYLCASSFLGLAGNNEQFFGPGTRLTVL.

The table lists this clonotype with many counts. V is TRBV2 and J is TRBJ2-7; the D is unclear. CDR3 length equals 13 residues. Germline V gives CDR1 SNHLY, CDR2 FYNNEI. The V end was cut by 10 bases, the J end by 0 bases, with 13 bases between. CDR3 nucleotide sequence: TGTGCCATCACCAACAGACCCTCCTACGAGCAGTACTTC. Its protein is CAITNRPSYEQYF.

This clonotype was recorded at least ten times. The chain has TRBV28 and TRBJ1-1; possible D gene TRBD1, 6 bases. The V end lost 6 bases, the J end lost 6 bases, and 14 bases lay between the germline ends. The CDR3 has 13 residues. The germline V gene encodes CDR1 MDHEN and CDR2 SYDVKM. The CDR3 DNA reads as TGTGCCAGCAGATTCCAGGGGAGCGCTGAAGCTTTCTTT. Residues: CASRFQGSAEAFF.

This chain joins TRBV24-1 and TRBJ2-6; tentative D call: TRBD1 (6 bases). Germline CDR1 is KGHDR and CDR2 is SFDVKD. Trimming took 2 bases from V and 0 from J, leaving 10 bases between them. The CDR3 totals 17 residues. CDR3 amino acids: CATSDWGHRSGANVLTF. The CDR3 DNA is TGTGCCACCAGTGATTGGGGACACCGCTCTGGGGCCAACGTCCTGACTTTC.

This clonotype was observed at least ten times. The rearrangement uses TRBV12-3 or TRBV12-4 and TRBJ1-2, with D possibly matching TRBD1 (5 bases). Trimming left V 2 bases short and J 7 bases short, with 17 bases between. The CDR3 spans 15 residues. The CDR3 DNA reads TGTGCCAGCAGTTTACGGAACAGGCCCCTCGGTGGCTACACCTTC. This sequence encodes CASSLRNRPLGGYTF.

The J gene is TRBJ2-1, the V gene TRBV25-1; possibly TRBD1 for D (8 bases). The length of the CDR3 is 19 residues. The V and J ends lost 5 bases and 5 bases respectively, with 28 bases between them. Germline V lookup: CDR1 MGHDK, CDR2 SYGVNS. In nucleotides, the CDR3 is TGTGCCAGCAGTCCAGAGGGCAGGGGGCGCCTGGCGGGAGACAATGAGCAGTTCTTC. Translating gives CASSPEGRGRLAGDNEQFF.

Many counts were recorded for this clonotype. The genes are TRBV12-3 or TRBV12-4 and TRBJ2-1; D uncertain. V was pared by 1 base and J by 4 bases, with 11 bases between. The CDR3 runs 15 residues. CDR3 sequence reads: CASSLDLGSYNEQFF. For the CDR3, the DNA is TGTGCCAGCAGTTTAGATCTGGGGTCATACAATGAGCAGTTCTTC.